One sample yielded the 29 T cell receptor beta chains listed below, sequenced in a study of long-term antiretroviral therapy in people with HIV. Survey-level resolution applied to immunoSEQ assay v3.0. Profiling relied on immunoSEQ multiplex PCR, and the TCRdb table lists in-frame clones only, not all of them. The sample carries some 28,000 clones, 90% to 95% recorded once. This specimen consisted of unsorted PBMCs, obtained 6 to 6.5 years after starting antiretroviral therapy. The source is a man younger than 45 with HIV.

J is TRBJ2-7 and V is TRBV7-2, with TRBD2 matching over 7 bases. The CDR3 is 14 residues long. CDR1 is SGHTA and CDR2 is FQGNSA in the germline V gene. V dropped 4 bases and J dropped 3; count of bases not matched to a gene: 6. In DNA form, the CDR3 reads TGTGCCAGCAGCTCACTAGCGAAACTCTACGAGCAGTACTTC. This sequence encodes CASSSLAKLYEQYF.

The V gene is TRBV18, the J gene TRBJ1-1, with unresolved D. The CDR3 contains 11 residues. Between the trimmed V and J ends, which lost 2 bases and 7 bases, there was a span of 5 bases. Germline CDR1 is KGHSH and CDR2 is LQKENI. CDR3 protein: CASSPTGEAFF. CDR3 DNA: TGTGCCAGCTCACCAACCGGTGAAGCTTTCTTT.

The sample holds one count of this clone. The chain is built from TRBV4-3 and TRBJ1-2; 7 bases match TRBD1. The CDR3 is made up of 16 amino acids. Losses at the gene ends were 0 bases for V and 6 bases for J; bases not matched to a gene: 10. Germline loops: CDR1 LGHNA, CDR2 YSLEER. DNA for the CDR3: TGCGCCAGCAGCCAAGATCGGCAAGGGGGCAGTCATGGCTACACCTTC. It codes for CASSQDRQGGSHGYTF.

CDR3 bases: TGTGCCAGCAGCCACGGGACAGGGGCCTACGAGCAGTACTTC. It is translated as CASSHGTGAYEQYF. This chain uses TRBV13 with TRBJ2-7; TRBD1 matches 10 bases. Unmatched junction bases numbered 3, after V lost 5 bases and J lost 2 bases. Germline-derived CDR1 and CDR2 are PRHDT and FYEKMQ (reference sequence). This CDR3 comprises 14 residues.

This clone was detected once. V usage is TRBV10-3 and J usage is TRBJ1-5; D gene unclear. The CDR3 has 11 amino acids. V was pared by 7 bases and J by 8 bases, with 9 bases between. CDR1 ENHRY and CDR2 SYGVKD come from the germline V gene. The CDR3 is CAINPPEPQHF. The CDR3 nucleotides read TGTGCCATCAACCCACCTGAGCCCCAGCATTTT.

This clone appeared once. The chain uses TRBV7-9 and TRBJ2-5; 8 nucleotides align to TRBD2. Germline CDR1 and CDR2: SEHNR and FQNEAQ (reference sequence). The CDR3 covers 14 residues. V shed 5 bases and J 5 bases; nucleotides not matched to a gene: 7. The CDR3 nucleotides read TGTGCCAGCAGCCCGGGAGGGGCCTGGGAGACCCAGTACTTC. Translation gives CASSPGGAWETQYF.

The rearrangement uses TRBV7-6 and TRBJ1-1; no firm D call. Germline V gives CDR1 SGHVS, CDR2 FNYEAQ. V shed 5 bases and J shed 4 bases, with 8 bases lying between them. The CDR3 has 12 amino acids. CDR3: CASSPGGTEAFF. CDR3 sequence (DNA): TGTGCCAGCAGCCCAGGCGGCACTGAAGCTTTCTTT.

V gene TRBV5-4 combines with J gene TRBJ1-1; D perhaps matches TRBD1 (5 bases). Trimming took 0 bases from V and 5 from J, leaving 8 bases between them. Germline-derived CDR1 and CDR2 are SGHNT and YYREEE (reference sequence). The CDR3 contains 13 residues. CDR3 sequence reads: CASSLGPGTEAFF. CDR3 coding DNA: TGTGCCAGCAGCTTGGGACCAGGGACTGAAGCTTTCTTT.

This clone was seen just once. This sequence joins TRBV6-4 and TRBJ2-3; no reliable D call. Germline loops: CDR1 MRHNA, CDR2 SNTAGT. This CDR3 has 15 residues. With 6 bases removed from V and 2 bases from J, the gap between germline ends came to 15 bases. CDR3 sequence: CASSLVGAATDTQYF. In DNA form, the CDR3 reads TGTGCCAGCAGCCTCGTAGGAGCAGCCACAGATACGCAGTATTTT.

This clone was picked up one time. The chain combines TRBV5-6 with TRBJ1-1; D is undetermined. Germline V lookup: CDR1 SGHDT, CDR2 YYEEEE. There are 12 residues in the CDR3. V dropped 5 bases and J dropped 1 base, with 6 bases sitting between them. This chain's CDR3 is CASRAGNTEAFF. In DNA form, the CDR3 reads TGTGCCAGCAGGGCCGGGAACACTGAAGCTTTCTTT.

V gene TRBV5-5 combines with J gene TRBJ1-5; 11 bases match TRBD1. The CDR3 runs to 17 residues. The germline V gene has CDR1 SGHKS and CDR2 YYEKEE (reference sequence). Losses at the gene ends were 0 bases for V and 2 bases for J; bases not matched to a gene: 4. CDR3 sequence: CASSLGTGGIGNQPQHF. The CDR3, as DNA: TGTGCCAGCAGCTTGGGGACAGGGGGCATAGGCAATCAGCCCCAGCATTTT. The entire variable domain, with the rest obtained from reference TRBV5-5 and TRBJ1-5, is as follows: DAGVTQSPTHLIKTRGQQVTLRCSPISGHKSVSWYQQVLGQGPQFIFQYYEKEERGRGNFPDRFSARQFPNYSSELNVNALLLGDSALYLCASSLGTGGIGNQPQHFGDGTRLSIL.

J is TRBJ2-2 and V is TRBV19; D is tentatively TRBD1 or TRBD2 (5 bases each). V shed 7 bases and J shed 4 bases, with 19 bases lying between them. The V gene's germline CDR1 is LNHDA and CDR2 SQIVND (reference sequence). This CDR3 has 16 residues. CDR3 amino acids: CASTPGWERGTGELFF. The CDR3 DNA sequence: TGTGCCAGTACCCCTGGGTGGGAGAGGGGCACCGGGGAGCTGTTTTTT.

This clone was observed a single time. The V call is TRBV5-4, the J call TRBJ1-1; D uncertain. This CDR3 spans 13 amino acids. Trimming pared 0 bases from V and 4 bases from J, leaving 7 bases between. Germline loops: CDR1 SGHNT, CDR2 YYREEE (reference sequence). CDR3 in amino acids: CASSLEAFTEAFF. For the CDR3, the DNA is TGTGCCAGCAGCTTGGAAGCATTCACTGAAGCTTTCTTT.

The chain is built from TRBV12-5 and TRBJ2-7; 7 bases align to TRBD1. Germline V gene sequence: CDR1 LGHNT, CDR2 FRNRAP. V trimming: 1 base; J trimming: 7 bases; junction bases outside the gene matches: 10. CDR3 length: 15 amino acids. The CDR3 bases are TGTGCTAGTGGTTTGGGGACAGGCCCTTCTAGGGAGCAGTACTTC. Its protein is CASGLGTGPSREQYF.

This chain joins TRBV5-1 and TRBJ2-5; D unclear. Germline assignment: CDR1 SGHRS and CDR2 YFSETQ. The V gene lost 1 base and the J gene lost 2 bases, with 6 bases spanning the gap. CDR3 length: 13 amino acids. The CDR3 spells CASSLSQQETQYF. The CDR3 bases are TGCGCCAGCAGCTTGAGTCAGCAAGAGACCCAGTACTTC.

This clone was recorded once. The gene calls are TRBV2 and TRBJ2-1; TRBD2 matches at 15 bases. The CDR3 sequence is 16 residues long. The ends lost 8 bases at V and 7 bases at J; junction bases unmatched: 9. Germline assignment: CDR1 SNHLY and CDR2 FYNNEI. The CDR3 loop reads CASVEGLAGGGNEQFF. CDR3 sequence (DNA): TGTGCCAGCGTCGAGGGACTAGCGGGAGGAGGAAATGAGCAGTTCTTC.

This chain uses TRBV7-3 with TRBJ2-7; perhaps D is TRBD1 or TRBD2 (6 bases each). Germline-derived CDR1 and CDR2 are SGHTA and FQGTGA. V was shortened by 5 bases and J by 1 base, with 15 bases between the two germline ends. This CDR3 has 15 amino acids. CDR3 sequence: CASSVSGGGSYEQYF. Written as DNA, the CDR3 is TGTGCCAGCAGCGTTTCCGGGGGCGGATCCTACGAGCAGTACTTC.

The chain is built from TRBV7-2 and TRBJ2-5, with 14 bases fitting TRBD2. Germline V lookup: CDR1 SGHTA, CDR2 FQGNSA. The CDR3 consists of 17 residues. J lost 5 bases, V lost 2 bases, and 7 bases had no gene match. In nucleotides, the CDR3 is TGTGCCAGCAGCTTATCGACTAGCGGGAGGGGATGGGAGACCCAGTACTTC. Its translation is CASSLSTSGRGWETQYF.

This CDR3 is CASSPGISAYGYTF. In nucleotides, the CDR3 is TGCGCCAGCAGCCCAGGGATATCGGCCTATGGCTACACCTTC. The rearrangement uses TRBV4-1 and TRBJ1-2; D may be TRBD1 (5 bases). The V gene's germline CDR1 is MGHRA and CDR2 YSYEKL. V lost 4 bases to trimming and J lost 4 bases, with 13 bases between them. The CDR3 contains 14 residues.

The chain recombines TRBV27 with TRBJ2-2; a weak D match, TRBD2 (5 bases). This CDR3 comprises 17 residues. Germline V gives CDR1 MNHEY, CDR2 SMNVEV (reference sequence). The V end lost 5 bases, the J end lost 4 bases, and 20 bases lay between the germline ends. CDR3 residues: CASSKSIGISSTGELFF. CDR3 coding DNA: TGTGCCAGCAGTAAGAGTATCGGGATCTCATCCACCGGGGAGCTGTTTTTT.

This clone was counted once. The DNA of the CDR3 is TGTGCCAGCAGTGTCGTTAGCAATCAGCCCCAGCATTTT. Translating it yields CASSVVSNQPQHF. V is TRBV6-1 and J is TRBJ1-5, with D hard to call. The CDR3 is 13 residues long. V was cut by 4 bases and J by 0 bases, with 4 bases left in between. Germline CDR1 MNHNS, CDR2 SASEGT.

The V call is TRBV6-5, the J call TRBJ2-5; TRBD2 might be the D (5 bases). V dropped 5 bases and J dropped 1 base, with 11 bases sitting between them. CDR3 length equals 14 residues. Germline CDR1 MNHEY, CDR2 SVGAGI. This CDR3 is CASSESLAQETQYF. The CDR3 nucleotides read TGTGCCAGCAGTGAGTCTCTAGCCCAAGAGACCCAGTACTTC.

This rearrangement joins TRBV2 to TRBJ1-4; no clear D. Per germline, CDR1 SNHLY and CDR2 FYNNEI. The V gene lost 8 bases and the J gene lost 6 bases, with 4 bases spanning the gap. The CDR3 has 10 amino acids. CDR3 amino acids: CASEYEKLFF. In DNA form, the CDR3 reads TGTGCCAGCGAATATGAAAAACTGTTTTTT.

This chain joins TRBV9 and TRBJ2-1; no clear D gene. Germline values: CDR1 SGDLS, CDR2 YYNGEE. V dropped 2 bases and J dropped 4 bases, with 7 bases sitting between them. This CDR3 has 13 amino acids. For the CDR3, the DNA is TGTGCCAGCAGCGTCGACGGATACAATGAGCAGTTCTTC. Protein: CASSVDGYNEQFF. Drawing the rest from reference TRBV9 and TRBJ2-1, the complete variable domain is DSGVTQTPKHLITATGQRVTLRCSPRSGDLSVYWYQQSLDQGLQFLIQYYNGEERAKGNILERFSAQQFPDLHSELNLSSLELGDSALYFCASSVDGYNEQFFGPGTRLTVL.

The CDR3 sequence: CASSSHDTSTDTQYF. CDR3 DNA: TGTGCCAGCAGCTCACACGACACTAGCACAGATACGCAGTATTTT. The chain carries TRBV13 and TRBJ2-3; D is undetermined. V lost 4 bases and J lost 0, with 11 bases in between. Germline values: CDR1 PRHDT, CDR2 FYEKMQ (reference sequence). The CDR3 is made up of 15 amino acids.

The rearrangement joins TRBV29-1 to TRBJ2-3, with D possibly being TRBD1 or TRBD2 (5 bases each). The V gene lost 0 bases and the J gene lost 0 bases, with 16 bases spanning the gap. The CDR3 sequence is 17 residues long. Germline V CDR1 and CDR2: SQVTM, ANQGSEA. CDR3 residues: CSVEEGTRPGSTDTQYF. In nucleotides, the CDR3 is TGCAGCGTTGAAGAAGGGACCCGGCCCGGGAGCACAGATACGCAGTATTTT.

The chain joins TRBV18 to TRBJ1-2; 10 bases fit TRBD1. This CDR3 contains 14 residues. Germline V gives CDR1 KGHSH, CDR2 LQKENI. Trimming removed 3 bases from V and 2 bases from J; junction bases left unmatched: 0. As DNA, the CDR3 is TGTGCCAGCTCACCGGGACAGGGGAACTATGGCTACACCTTC. Residues: CASSPGQGNYGYTF.

This rearrangement joins TRBV5-1 to TRBJ1-1; D unclear. The CDR3 contains 13 residues. Germline V CDR1 and CDR2: SGHRS, YFSETQ. Trimming stripped 0 bases from V and 5 bases from J, with 8 bases between. CDR3 bases: TGCGCCAGCAGCTTGGCCGCCGGTACTGAAGCTTTCTTT. Amino acids: CASSLAAGTEAFF.

This rearrangement joins TRBV4-3 to TRBJ2-3; TRBD2 might be the D (6 bases). Trimming took 2 bases from V and 0 from J, leaving 9 bases between them. The germline V gene encodes CDR1 LGHNA and CDR2 YSLEER. This CDR3 contains 15 residues. This chain's CDR3 is CASSQSSGSTDTQYF. The CDR3, as DNA: TGCGCCAGCAGCCAAAGTAGCGGAAGCACAGATACGCAGTATTTT.